These 23 T cell receptor beta chains were sequenced from one sample in a study of T cell repertoires in cytomegalovirus infection. TCRdb reprocessed the reads via MiXCR and lists one record per CDR3 protein. Seen here are about 220,000 distinct CDR3 sequences, roughly 34% observed once, and the top ten hold more than 50%. These TCRs are of unknown antigen specificity. The starting material was CD8+ T cells from cultured PBMCs, obtained from culture after CMV antigen stimulation. The receptors were sampled from a human donor in good health (CMV status not recorded). Some clones in this sample may be carry-over from other donors' samples.

Of note for this clonotype: At one of its ends the junction is not consistent with the germline gene, which may arise from a read error. The chain has TRBV7-8 and TRBJ2-2, with TRBD2 as a possible D gene (6 bases). CDR1 is SGHVS and CDR2 is FQNEAQ in the germline V gene. This CDR3 is 16 amino acids long. The CDR3 DNA follows: TGTGCCAGCACTGACCCGGGGGTAACGAACACCGGGGATCTGTTTTTT. As protein: CASTDPGVTNTGDLFF.

The V call is TRBV28, the J call TRBJ2-3; no clear D. V lost 5 bases to trimming and J lost 1 base, with 13 bases between them. Germline CDR1 MDHEN, CDR2 SYDVKM. There are 15 residues in the CDR3. CDR3 in DNA: TGTGCCAGCAGTCCCCTCCGGAGCCGCACAGATACGCAGTATTTT. Amino acids: CASSPLRSRTDTQYF.

V and J are TRBV7-6 and TRBJ1-6; tentatively, D is TRBD1 (5 bases). The V and J ends lost 4 bases and 10 bases respectively, with 20 bases between them. The V gene's germline CDR1 is SGHVS and CDR2 FNYEAQ. The CDR3 has 16 residues. The CDR3 reads CASSSGTPEGKSPLHF. For the CDR3, the DNA is TGTGCCAGCAGCTCCGGGACTCCTGAGGGGAAGTCACCCCTCCACTTT.

J is TRBJ2-7 and V is TRBV23-1; D call uncertain. TRBV23-1 is known as an ORF, though its function is uncertain. The V end lost 0 bases, the J end lost 4 bases, and 7 bases lay between the germline ends. CDR3 length equals 13 residues. The CDR3 reads CASSQSRRYEQYF. CDR3 sequence (DNA): TGCGCCAGCAGTCAATCGAGAAGGTACGAGCAGTACTTC.

The chain joins TRBV7-9 to TRBJ2-1; no firm D call. Germline CDR1 and CDR2: SEHNR and FQNEAQ (reference sequence). Between the trimmed V and J ends, which lost 3 bases and 5 bases, there was a span of 20 bases. The CDR3 length is 17 residues. The CDR3 sequence is CASSFADRPLSNNEQFF. The DNA of the CDR3 is TGTGCCAGCAGCTTCGCAGACCGACCCCTGTCGAACAATGAGCAGTTCTTC.

The V call is TRBV5-1, the J call TRBJ2-4; D is tentatively TRBD1 or TRBD2 (5 bases each). The V gene's germline CDR1 is SGHRS and CDR2 YFSETQ. Trimming cost V 3 bases and J 5 bases, with 9 bases left between them. The CDR3 spans 13 residues. Here the CDR3 reads CASSSGTENIQYF. The DNA for the CDR3 is TGCGCCAGCAGCTCCGGGACGGAAAACATTCAGTACTTC.

The chain combines TRBV6-1 with TRBJ1-1; no clear D gene. Trimming stripped 3 bases from V and 2 bases from J, with 4 bases between. The CDR3 has 12 residues. CDR1 and CDR2 from the germline V gene are MNHNS and SASEGT. The CDR3 loop is CASSEENTEAFF. The CDR3 DNA sequence: TGTGCCAGCAGTGAGGAAAACACTGAAGCTTTCTTT.

This clonotype was seen repeatedly, ten times or more. V is TRBV7-7 and J is TRBJ2-5; TRBD2 might be the D (5 bases). The CDR3 runs to 16 residues. Trimming stripped 5 bases from V and 5 bases from J, with 21 bases between. CDR1 is SSHAT and CDR2 is FNYEAQ in the germline V gene (reference sequence). In DNA form, the CDR3 reads TGTGCCAGCAGCCAGTACCCCTGGACTTCCGAGGAGACCCAGTACTTC. Translated, it gives CASSQYPWTSEETQYF.

V and J are TRBV27 and TRBJ2-2, with D tentatively TRBD1 or TRBD2 (6 bases each). The V end was cut by 3 bases, the J end by 6 bases, with 17 bases between. From germline, CDR1 is MNHEY and CDR2 SMNVEV (reference sequence). This CDR3 spans 16 amino acids. The CDR3, as DNA: TGTGCCAGCAGTTTGTCCCCGGGGGCGAGGGCCGGGGAGCTGTTTTTT. Translated: CASSLSPGARAGELFF.

The J gene is TRBJ2-3, the V gene TRBV7-9; D is uncertain. Per germline, CDR1 SEHNR and CDR2 FQNEAQ (reference sequence). The CDR3 contains 13 residues. The V end was cut by 4 bases, the J end by 6 bases, with 11 bases between. In nucleotides, the CDR3 is TGTGCCAGCAGCTCCTCCTTACTGGATACGCAGTATTTT. Its translation: CASSSSLLDTQYF.

This chain connects TRBV7-8 to TRBJ2-3; 10 bases map to TRBD2. CDR1 is SGHVS and CDR2 is FQNEAQ in the germline V gene. With 3 bases clipped from V and 4 bases from J, the junction kept 4 bases outside the gene matches. CDR3 length equals 15 residues. CDR3 protein: CASSFQRGGPDTQYF. The CDR3 bases are TGTGCCAGCAGCTTCCAGCGGGGGGGCCCAGATACGCAGTATTTT.

Only a few counts were recorded for this clonotype. The chain carries TRBV7-9 and TRBJ2-4, with D possibly called TRBD1 or TRBD2 (6 bases each). V lost 0 bases, J lost 5 bases, and 14 bases lay in between. Germline V gene data show CDR1 as SEHNR and CDR2 as FQNEAQ (reference sequence). The CDR3 runs to 16 residues. The CDR3 reads CASSLAGGVGQNIQYF. CDR3 DNA sequence: TGTGCCAGCAGCTTAGCCGGGGGCGTTGGCCAAAACATTCAGTACTTC.

The V and J genes are TRBV27 and TRBJ2-5; D gene unclear. The CDR3 is made up of 15 amino acids. The germline V gene encodes CDR1 MNHEY and CDR2 SMNVEV (reference sequence). The V and J ends lost 3 bases and 5 bases respectively, with 16 bases between them. The CDR3 spells CASSLESSPSETQYF. As DNA, the CDR3 is TGTGCCAGCAGTTTGGAGAGTAGCCCCTCGGAGACCCAGTACTTC.

The chain carries TRBV10-3 and TRBJ2-1; 8 bases are shared with TRBD2. Germline CDR1 ENHRY, CDR2 SYGVKD. Trimming took 3 bases from V and 5 from J; bases not matched to a gene: 6. This CDR3 region has 15 residues. The CDR3 DNA follows: TGTGCCATCAGTGAAGAACTAGCGGTAAACAATGAGCAGTTCTTC. Its protein is CAISEELAVNNEQFF.

The chain couples TRBV7-2 to TRBJ2-1; 16 positions match TRBD2. Germline CDR1 and CDR2: SGHTA and FQGNSA. This CDR3 contains 17 residues. Trimming removed 5 bases from V and 4 bases from J; junction bases left unmatched: 5. The CDR3 sequence: CASSPGLAGGLYNEQFF. The CDR3 DNA sequence: TGTGCCAGCAGCCCGGGACTAGCGGGAGGGTTGTACAATGAGCAGTTCTTC.

The J gene is TRBJ2-7, the V gene TRBV7-6; D is perhaps TRBD1 (5 bases). This CDR3 region has 17 residues. Trimming stripped 1 base from V and 0 bases from J, with 16 bases between. CDR1 SGHVS and CDR2 FNYEAQ come from the germline V gene. CDR3 loop: CASSLGVGGHSSYEQYF. CDR3 DNA sequence: TGTGCCAGCAGCTTAGGGGTTGGCGGACATAGCTCCTACGAGCAGTACTTC.

The table lists this clonotype with many counts. The V and J genes are TRBV7-2 and TRBJ2-3, with a possible D match to TRBD2 (6 bases). Trimming took off 1 base at V and 8 bases at J, with 7 bases between the two ends. Looked up from germline, CDR1 is SGHTA and CDR2 is FQGNSA. CDR3 length: 12 amino acids. The CDR3 nucleotides are TGTGCCAGCAGCTTAGGGCGGGGTACGCAGTATTTT. Protein product: CASSLGRGTQYF.

This clonotype was recorded a few times. The rearrangement uses TRBV12-3 or TRBV12-4 and TRBJ2-7; D remains unclear. This CDR3 comprises 12 residues. The ends were cut back, 5 bases at V and 4 bases at J, with 9 bases in the middle. This chain's CDR3 is CASSLTVYEQYF. The CDR3 nucleotides are TGTGCCAGCAGTCTAACAGTTTACGAGCAGTACTTC.

The rearrangement joins TRBV5-3 to TRBJ1-1; the D is unclear. TRBV5-3 is flagged as an ORF with uncertain function. V lost 4 bases to trimming and J lost 5 bases, with 18 bases between them. The CDR3 is made up of 15 amino acids. The CDR3: CARSMQPSERTEAFF. As DNA, the CDR3 is TGTGCCAGAAGCATGCAACCCAGTGAACGGACTGAAGCTTTCTTT.

This clonotype was seen a handful of times. The V gene is TRBV7-9, the J gene TRBJ2-5, with 14 bases identical to TRBD2. Losses at the gene ends were 5 bases for V and 4 bases for J; bases not matched to a gene: 12. Germline V gene data show CDR1 as SEHNR and CDR2 as FQNEAQ (reference sequence). The CDR3 is 18 amino acids. The CDR3 nucleotides read TGTGCCAGCAGCGGTCGGACTAGCGGGAGGACCCTTCTAGAGACCCAGTACTTC. Its protein is CASSGRTSGRTLLETQYF.

This chain links TRBV11-1 with TRBJ1-6, with D unresolved. The CDR3 totals 16 residues. The V gene's germline CDR1 is SGHAT and CDR2 FQDESV (reference sequence). V lost 5 bases and J lost 8, with 19 bases in between. The CDR3 DNA sequence: TGTGCCAGCAGCCCCCACCCCGGAGGGATGGATTCACCCCTCCACTTT. It yields the protein CASSPHPGGMDSPLHF. Looking up the rest from reference TRBV11-1 and TRBJ1-6 gives the full variable domain: EAEVAQSPRYKITEKSQAVAFWCDPISGHATLYWYRQILGQGPELLVQFQDESVVDDSQLPKDRFSAERLKGVDSTLKIQPAELGDSAMYLCASSPHPGGMDSPLHFGNGTRLTVT.

The chain has TRBV28 and TRBJ2-1; possibly TRBD2 for D (5 bases). The CDR3 runs to 18 residues. Germline V gene data show CDR1 as MDHEN and CDR2 as SYDVKM. The ends were cut back, 6 bases at V and 1 base at J, with 22 bases in the middle. This chain's CDR3 is CASSLGLSQVGSYNEQFF. The CDR3 DNA reads as TGTGCCAGCAGCCTCGGACTCTCTCAGGTCGGGTCCTACAATGAGCAGTTCTTC. The whole variable domain, filled in from reference TRBV28 and TRBJ2-1, reads DVKVTQSSRYLVKRTGEKVFLECVQDMDHENMFWYRQDPGLGLRLIYFSYDVKMKEKGDIPEGYSVSREKKERFSLILESASTNQTSMYLCASSLGLSQVGSYNEQFFGPGTRLTVL.

This clonotype was recorded a few times. The V call is TRBV7-8, the J call TRBJ2-1; TRBD2 agrees at 9 bases. The CDR3 runs 17 residues. Unmatched junction bases numbered 11, after V lost 4 bases and J lost 4 bases. Germline lookup yields CDR1 SGHVS and CDR2 FQNEAQ. The CDR3 DNA reads as TGTGCCAGCAGCTCCCCCTGGGCGGGAGGGCCTTACAATGAGCAGTTCTTC. It is translated as CASSSPWAGGPYNEQFF.